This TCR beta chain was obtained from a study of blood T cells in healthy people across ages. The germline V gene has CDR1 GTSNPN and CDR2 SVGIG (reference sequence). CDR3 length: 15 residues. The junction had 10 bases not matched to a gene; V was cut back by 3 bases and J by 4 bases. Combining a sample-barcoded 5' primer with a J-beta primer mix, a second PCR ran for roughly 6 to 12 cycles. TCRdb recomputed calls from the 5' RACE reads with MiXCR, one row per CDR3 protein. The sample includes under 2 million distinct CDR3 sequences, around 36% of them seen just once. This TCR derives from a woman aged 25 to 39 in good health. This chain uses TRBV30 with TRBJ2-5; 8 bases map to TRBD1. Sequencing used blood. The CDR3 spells CAWRPIQGAGETQYF. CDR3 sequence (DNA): TGTGCCTGGAGACCTATCCAGGGGGCTGGAGAGACCCAGTACTTC.